This TCR beta chain was sequenced for a study of blood T cell repertoires in COVID-19. Study details: The analysed material was cDNA or gDNA that came from T cells, B-cell-depleted T cells, or PBMCs.

Using immunoSEQ multiplex PCR, the repertoire was profiled, and TCRdb retains in-frame clones only, with some absent. The table has approximately 200,000 clones, under 90% seen once. Germline lookup yields CDR1 MDHEN and CDR2 SYDVKM. The CDR3 consists of 17 residues. V lost 5 bases to trimming and J lost 2 bases; unmatched junction nucleotides: 11. Seattle participants joined during active infection and were tracked over time. The TCR sequence derives from a person aged 70 to 80 with COVID-19, enrolled during active disease. The sequencing input was peripheral blood. The gene calls are TRBV28 and TRBJ2-5; 10 nucleotides agree with TRBD1. CDR3 region: CASSKSRDRGRQETQYF. The CDR3 DNA follows: TGTGCCAGCAGTAAGTCCCGGGACAGGGGAAGGCAAGAGACCCAGTACTTC.